Below, 15 T cell receptor beta chains from the same sample are listed, as sequenced in a study of cytomegalovirus exposure and HLA in healthy donors. The PCR contained 60 Vbeta and 13 Jbeta primers. The method was immunoSEQ multiplex PCR; TCRdb's version includes in-frame clones alone and lacks a portion of them. The sample has around 85,000 clones, just under 75% seen once; the top ten hold more than 3.5%. Material: PBMCs. The receptors derive from a man aged 55 to 69 in good health and CMV-seronegative.

The rearrangement links TRBV29-1 to TRBJ2-7, with D possibly TRBD1 on 6 matching bases. This CDR3 has 12 amino acids. CDR1 is SQVTM, CDR2 ANQGSEA, per germline. Trimming took off 3 bases at V and 12 bases at J, with 18 bases between the two ends. CDR3 sequence: CSVDLEGDRRYF. The CDR3 DNA reads TGCAGCGTTGACCTCGAAGGAGACAGGAGGTACTTC.

CDR3 coding DNA: TGTGCCAGCAGCGTAGTGAGGACAGGCTACAATGAGCAGTTCTTC. This gives the protein CASSVVRTGYNEQFF. The rearrangement joins TRBV9 to TRBJ2-1; 7 bases are a match to TRBD1. The V gene end was trimmed by 0 bases and the J gene end by 3 bases; junction bases not matched to a gene: 3. The V gene's germline CDR1 is SGDLS and CDR2 YYNGEE. The CDR3 covers 15 residues. The full variable domain, with the rest looked up from reference TRBV9 and TRBJ2-1, is DSGVTQTPKHLITATGQRVTLRCSPRSGDLSVYWYQQSLDQGLQFLIQYYNGEERAKGNILERFSAQQFPDLHSELNLSSLELGDSALYFCASSVVRTGYNEQFFGPGTRLTVL.

A word on this clone: One end of the junction does not line up with germline, which may come from a read error. The chain links TRBV7-9 to TRBJ1-1; maybe TRBD1 (6 bases). This CDR3 is 13 amino acids long. Germline loops: CDR1 SEHNR, CDR2 FQNEAQ (reference sequence). The CDR3 nucleotides read TGTTCCAGCAGCTTATCCGCAGGGGAAACAGCTTTCTTT. As protein: CSSSLSAGETAFF. The variable domain in full, with the rest retrieved from reference TRBV7-9 and TRBJ1-1, is DTGVSQNPRHKITKRGQNVTFRCDPISEHNRLYWYRQTLGQGPEFLTYFQNEAQLEKSRLLSDRFSAERPKGSFSTLEIQRTEQGDSAMYLCSSSLSAGETAFFGQGTRLTVV.

This clone was seen just once. The CDR3 DNA reads as TGTGCCAGCAGGGGGCCCGCCATGGGGGAGCAGTACTTC. Translated, it gives CASRGPAMGEQYF. The V gene is TRBV7-6, the J gene TRBJ2-7; tentative D call: TRBD1 (5 bases). The CDR3 extends over 13 amino acids. The germline gives CDR1 SGHVS, CDR2 FNYEAQ. V was clipped by 6 bases and J by 7 bases, with 16 bases between them. Using reference TRBV7-6 and TRBJ2-7 for the parts outside the CDR3, the full variable domain is GAGVSQSPRYKVTKRGQDVALRCDPISGHVSLYWYRQALGQGPEFLTYFNYEAQQDKSGLPNDRFSAERPEGSISTLTIQRTEQRDSAMYRCASRGPAMGEQYFGPGTRLTVT.

V and J are TRBV7-3 and TRBJ1-1; D uncertain. Trimming took off 3 bases at V and 5 bases at J, with 10 bases between the two ends. The germline V gene encodes CDR1 SGHTA and CDR2 FQGTGA. This CDR3 is built from 13 residues. CDR3 nucleotide sequence: TGTGCCAGCAGCTTCTTAGCGGGAACTGAAGCTTTCTTT. It codes for CASSFLAGTEAFF.

This chain joins TRBV10-3 and TRBJ1-6; D unclear. Per the germline V gene, CDR1 is ENHRY and CDR2 is SYGVKD. CDR3 length: 15 amino acids. With 3 bases removed from V and 0 bases from J, the gap between germline ends came to 6 bases. CDR3 DNA: TGTGCCATCAGTGATCTCGGCTCCTATAATTCACCCCTCCACTTT. Translation gives CAISDLGSYNSPLHF.

The chain is built from TRBV5-1 and TRBJ2-7, with 7 bases fitting TRBD1. With V trimmed by 5 bases and J by 0 bases, 11 bases remained unmatched. Germline assignment: CDR1 SGHRS and CDR2 YFSETQ. The CDR3 is made up of 16 amino acids. The CDR3, as DNA: TGCGCCAGCAGTCCATTCCCCGGGACAGCCTCCTACGAGCAGTACTTC. Translated, it gives CASSPFPGTASYEQYF.

This clone ranks as medium-sized. This rearrangement joins TRBV10-1 to TRBJ1-6, with TRBD1 matching over 10 bases. J was trimmed by 6 bases and V by 4 bases; bases with no gene match: 9. The CDR3 spans 17 residues. The germline gives CDR1 WNHNN, CDR2 SYGVQD (reference sequence). CDR3: CASSAGGRQGANSPLHF. The CDR3 DNA reads TGCGCCAGCAGTGCAGGAGGGAGACAGGGGGCTAATTCACCCCTCCACTTT.

This clone has a single count. The gene calls are TRBV9 and TRBJ1-1, with TRBD1 matching over 8 bases. From germline, CDR1 is SGDLS and CDR2 YYNGEE. The junction had 6 bases not matched to a gene; V was cut back by 1 base and J by 7 bases. The CDR3 is made up of 14 amino acids. Here the CDR3 reads CASSVLAGGGEAFF. The CDR3 nucleotides read TGTGCCAGCAGCGTATTGGCAGGGGGCGGTGAAGCTTTCTTT.

The chain links TRBV5-1 to TRBJ2-5, with a possible D match to TRBD1 (6 bases). The CDR3 is 14 residues long. With 4 bases removed from V and 0 bases from J, the gap between germline ends came to 10 bases. In germline, CDR1 is SGHRS, CDR2 YFSETQ. The CDR3 nucleotides are TGCGCCAGCAGCCTGGCAGGGGACCAAGAGACCCAGTACTTC. This gives the protein CASSLAGDQETQYF.

The V gene is TRBV9, the J gene TRBJ2-1; 8 bases map to TRBD1. CDR1 is SGDLS and CDR2 is YYNGEE in the germline V gene. The J segment lost 4 bases and the V segment lost 0 bases, leaving 3 bases of the junction unmatched. The CDR3 spans 15 residues. The CDR3 protein is CASSVGGQEYNEQFF. In nucleotides, the CDR3 is TGTGCCAGCAGCGTAGGGGGACAGGAGTACAATGAGCAGTTCTTC.

The chain links TRBV6-5 to TRBJ1-2; TRBD1 aligns across 8 bases. V was pared by 7 bases and J by 8 bases, with 12 bases of the junction left unmatched. The CDR3 is 14 residues long. Germline CDR1 MNHEY, CDR2 SVGAGI. In nucleotides, the CDR3 is TGTGCCAGCACCCTTCGACAGGGGTATACGGGCTACACCTTC. Residues: CASTLRQGYTGYTF.

This clone was detected a few times. The chain combines TRBV6-5 with TRBJ2-1; 12 bases map to TRBD2. Germline CDR1 reads MNHEY; CDR2 reads SVGAGI. J was trimmed by 4 bases and V by 6 bases; bases with no gene match: 4. The CDR3 extends over 15 amino acids. As DNA, the CDR3 is TGTGCCAGCAGCTCGGGGACTAGCGGGTACAATGAGCAGTTCTTC. It codes for CASSSGTSGYNEQFF.

In DNA, the CDR3 is TGCGCCAGCTCTGCCGAGCGGGGGGACAATGAGCAGTTCTTC. Protein sequence: CASSAERGDNEQFF. The chain has TRBV5-1 and TRBJ2-1; 9 nucleotides agree with TRBD2. This CDR3 is 14 amino acids long. CDR1 and CDR2 from the germline V gene are SGHRS and YFSETQ. Trimming removed 7 bases from V and 5 bases from J; junction bases left unmatched: 7.

CDR3 sequence (DNA): TGTGCCAGCAGCTTAGGGGGGGGGAGCTCCTACGAGCAGTACTTC. Residues: CASSLGGGSSYEQYF. The chain links TRBV13 to TRBJ2-5; 7 positions match TRBD2. The DNA matches TRBJ2-7 better at its end, which makes the J call doubtful. This CDR3 is 15 amino acids long. The germline V gene has CDR1 PRHDT and CDR2 FYEKMQ (reference sequence).